The T cell receptor (beta chain) under discussion was sequenced for a study of blood T cell repertoires in COVID-19. Turning to the study itself: Samples representing acute and convalescent COVID-19 were sourced from the United States, Italy and Spain.

Trimming cost V 4 bases and J 3 bases, with 9 bases left between them. Germline V gene lookup returns CDR1 LNHDA and CDR2 SQIVND (reference sequence). This CDR3 is 13 amino acids long. In the authors' workflow: Estimation of nucleated cell counts was performed using reference gene primer amplification. TCRdb's copy holds only in-frame clones and misses some; the assay was immunoSEQ multiplex PCR. V, J and clone size reflect that table, while D and trimming were determined from the DNA. The sample has about 160,000 clones, about 86% seen once. This TCR came from a man in his forties or fifties with active or convalescent COVID-19. The chain carries TRBV19 and TRBJ1-1; no clear D. Specimen: peripheral blood. CDR3 nucleotides: TGTGCCAGTAGTACCGACATCCACACTGAAGCTTTCTTT. This translates into CASSTDIHTEAFF. Filled out from reference TRBV19 and TRBJ1-1, the complete variable domain reads DGGITQSPKYLFRKEGQNVTLSCEQNLNHDAMYWYRQDPGQGLRLIYYSQIVNDFQKGDIAEGYSVSREKKESFPLTVTSAQKNPTAFYLCASSTDIHTEAFFGQGTRLTVV.